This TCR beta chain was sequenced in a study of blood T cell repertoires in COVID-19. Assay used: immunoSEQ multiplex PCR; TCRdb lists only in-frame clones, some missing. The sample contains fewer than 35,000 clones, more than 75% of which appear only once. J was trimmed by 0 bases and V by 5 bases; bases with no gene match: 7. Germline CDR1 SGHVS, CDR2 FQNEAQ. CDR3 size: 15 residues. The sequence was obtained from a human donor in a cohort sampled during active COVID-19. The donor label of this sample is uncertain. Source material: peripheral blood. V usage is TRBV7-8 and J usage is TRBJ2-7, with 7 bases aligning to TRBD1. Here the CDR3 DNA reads TGTGCCAGCAGCGCCGACAGGGTACCCTCCTACGAGCAGTACTTC. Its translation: CASSADRVPSYEQYF.